Below, 20 T cell receptor beta chains from the same sample are listed, as sequenced in a study of T cell repertoires in cytomegalovirus infection. TCRdb fed the reads into MiXCR, producing one record per CDR3 protein. The profile shows 700,000 to 950,000 distinct CDR3 sequences, 32% of them singletons. The antigens for these receptors are not known. Sequenced here: cultured CD8+ T cells from PBMCs, sampled from culture after CMV antigen stimulation. The origin of the receptors is a human donor in good health (CMV status not recorded). Some clones in this sample may be carry-over from other donors' samples.

This clonotype was picked up many times. This chain uses TRBV7-9 with TRBJ2-6; D not certain. The CDR3 contains 17 residues. Trimming cost V 7 bases and J 0 bases, with 16 bases left between them. Germline CDR1 SEHNR, CDR2 FQNEAQ (reference sequence). The CDR3 here is CASIPLDASSGANVLTF. Here the CDR3 DNA reads TGTGCCAGCATCCCCTTGGACGCCAGCTCTGGGGCCAACGTCCTGACTTTC. The full variable domain, completed using reference TRBV7-9 and TRBJ2-6, is DTGVSQNPRHKITKRGQNVTFRCDPISEHNRLYWYRQTLGQGPEFLTYFQNEAQLEKSRLLSDRFSAERPKGSFSTLEIQRTEQGDSAMYLCASIPLDASSGANVLTFGAGSRLTVL.

The J gene is TRBJ1-1, the V gene TRBV27, with no clear D. The V end was cut by 2 bases, the J end by 0 bases, with 13 bases between. Germline lookup yields CDR1 MNHEY and CDR2 SMNVEV (reference sequence). This CDR3 comprises 16 residues. The CDR3 coding sequence is TGTGCCAGCAGTTTAGAGGCGGGCCTCATGAACACTGAAGCTTTCTTT. It yields the protein CASSLEAGLMNTEAFF.

This clonotype was seen a handful of times. The chain recombines TRBV27 with TRBJ2-1, with 11 bases aligning to TRBD2. J gave up 9 bases and V 3 bases, and 10 bases lay outside the gene matches. Germline V gene lookup returns CDR1 MNHEY and CDR2 SMNVEV (reference sequence). CDR3 length: 16 residues. The CDR3 DNA follows: TGTGCCAGCAGTTTTAGCGGGGGGGAGTTGCCCGTTGAGCAGTTCTTC. Translating gives CASSFSGGELPVEQFF.

The V gene is TRBV7-6, the J gene TRBJ2-1; 9 nucleotides match TRBD2. Germline CDR1 is SGHVS and CDR2 is FNYEAQ. The CDR3 contains 15 residues. V dropped 4 bases and J dropped 4; count of bases not matched to a gene: 5. The CDR3 nucleotides are TGTGCCAGCAGCTCACAGCGGGGGGAATACAATGAGCAGTTCTTC. Its translation: CASSSQRGEYNEQFF.

This clonotype was seen repeatedly, ten times or more. This sequence joins TRBV27 and TRBJ2-1; D may match TRBD1 or TRBD2 (5 bases each). The CDR3 consists of 16 residues. Germline values: CDR1 MNHEY, CDR2 SMNVEV (reference sequence). V dropped 1 base and J dropped 0 bases, with 10 bases sitting between them. Here the CDR3 reads CASSLWGTLSYNEQFF. Here the CDR3 DNA reads TGTGCCAGCAGTTTATGGGGGACCCTCTCCTACAATGAGCAGTTCTTC.

Points on this clonotype: The germline gene is not matched at one end of the junction; a read error may be the cause. This chain connects TRBV29-1 to TRBJ1-1; a possible D gene is TRBD1 (6 bases). The germline V gene encodes CDR1 SQVTM and CDR2 ANQGSEA. The CDR3 spans 11 residues. The CDR3 nucleotides are TGCGGCGTAGGGGGGGGCACTGAAGCTTTCTTT. Its protein is CGVGGGTEAFF.

This chain links TRBV7-9 with TRBJ1-1; 9 bases agree with TRBD1. Germline loops: CDR1 SEHNR, CDR2 FQNEAQ (reference sequence). V shed 5 bases and J 6 bases; nucleotides not matched to a gene: 10. CDR3 size: 15 residues. The chain's CDR3 is CASSLSLTGGSEAFF. CDR3 sequence (DNA): TGTGCCAGCAGCCTCTCTTTGACAGGGGGGTCTGAAGCTTTCTTT.

This clonotype was seen ten or more times. The chain links TRBV12-5 to TRBJ2-2; a weak D match, TRBD2 (5 bases). Between the trimmed V and J ends, which lost 0 bases and 4 bases, there was a span of 9 bases. This CDR3 spans 15 amino acids. Per the germline V gene, CDR1 is LGHNT and CDR2 is FRNRAP. The CDR3 nucleotides read TGTGCTAGTGGTTTGGTAAGCGGCAGCACCGGGGAGCTGTTTTTT. Its translation: CASGLVSGSTGELFF.

This clonotype was counted at least ten times. The chain links TRBV6-1 to TRBJ2-7, with D perhaps TRBD1 (5 bases). V was trimmed by 8 bases and J by 5 bases, leaving 16 bases between them. Germline lookup yields CDR1 MNHNS and CDR2 SASEGT. CDR3 length: 13 residues. Written as DNA, the CDR3 is TGTGCCAGCCTGGGGCAGGGTGGGAACGAGCAGTACGTC. It is translated as CASLGQGGNEQYV.

The chain couples TRBV6-5 to TRBJ2-1; 7 nucleotides align to TRBD2. Losses at the gene ends were 0 bases for V and 3 bases for J; bases not matched to a gene: 5. The CDR3 covers 16 residues. Germline CDR1 is MNHEY and CDR2 is SVGAGI. The CDR3 DNA reads TGTGCCAGCAGTTACTCGGAGCGGGGCCTCTACAATGAGCAGTTCTTC. Its translation: CASSYSERGLYNEQFF.

This clonotype was seen only a few times. The CDR3 DNA follows: TGTGCCAGCAGTTCAGCTGGACTAGCGGGGATAGATACGCAGTATTTT. Amino acid sequence: CASSSAGLAGIDTQYF. V is TRBV12-3 or TRBV12-4 and J is TRBJ2-3; TRBD2 aligns across 12 bases. This CDR3 contains 16 residues. V shed 4 bases and J 5 bases; nucleotides not matched to a gene: 7.

This clonotype occurred many times. The rearrangement links TRBV12-3 or TRBV12-4 to TRBJ2-7; TRBD1 agrees at 9 bases. The CDR3 has 14 amino acids. V gave up 5 bases and J gave up 6 bases; unmatched junction bases: 8. The CDR3 DNA reads as TGTGCCAGCAGTCCCGGGACAGGGCGGGTCGAGCAGTACGTC. It specifies CASSPGTGRVEQYV.

The V call is TRBV2, the J call TRBJ2-2; 11 bases are a match to TRBD1. From germline, CDR1 is SNHLY and CDR2 FYNNEI. Unmatched junction bases numbered 7, after V lost 6 bases and J lost 1 base. The CDR3 consists of 17 residues. CDR3 DNA: TGTGCCAGCAGCCCCGGACAGGGGGCGAGGAACACCGGGGAGCTGTTTTTT. Its protein is CASSPGQGARNTGELFF.

The table lists this clonotype with a few counts. In nucleotides, the CDR3 is TGCGCCAGCAGCCCGGGACTAGCGGGGACTATAGCCAAAAACATTCAGTACTTC. Encoded protein: CASSPGLAGTIAKNIQYF. The chain uses TRBV4-3 and TRBJ2-4; 13 bases line up with TRBD2. V shed 4 bases, J shed 0 bases, and the junction held 6 bases outside the gene matches. The CDR3 runs 18 residues. Germline V gives CDR1 LGHNA, CDR2 YSLEER.

This clonotype was detected a few times. The rearrangement joins TRBV10-3 to TRBJ2-2; D possibly corresponds to TRBD1 (6 bases). Germline V gene lookup returns CDR1 ENHRY and CDR2 SYGVKD. V dropped 2 bases and J dropped 4 bases, with 26 bases sitting between them. The CDR3 consists of 20 residues. CDR3 amino acids: CAISEEPGHLLSDSTGELFF. CDR3 bases: TGTGCCATCAGTGAGGAACCGGGACACCTCCTTTCTGATTCCACCGGGGAGCTGTTTTTT.

This clonotype was seen at least ten times. The V gene is TRBV7-6, the J gene TRBJ2-3; no clear D. V lost 2 bases to trimming and J lost 9 bases, with 15 bases between them. CDR3 size: 14 residues. The germline V gene encodes CDR1 SGHVS and CDR2 FNYEAQ. CDR3 bases: TGTGCCAGCAGCTTAATGAGTGGTTTGGAGACGCAGTATTTT. Translated, it gives CASSLMSGLETQYF.

The V gene is TRBV7-2, the J gene TRBJ1-1; 7 bases map to TRBD1. The CDR3 totals 13 residues. J gave up 4 bases and V 4 bases, and 3 bases lay outside the gene matches. Looked up from germline, CDR1 is SGHTA and CDR2 is FQGNSA. CDR3 nucleotide sequence: TGTGCCAGCAGCTGGCAGGGGGGCACTGAAGCTTTCTTT. Translated, it gives CASSWQGGTEAFF.

This rearrangement joins TRBV27 to TRBJ1-2, with D tentatively TRBD1 (6 bases). Per germline, CDR1 MNHEY and CDR2 SMNVEV (reference sequence). The CDR3 has 15 residues. Trimming left V 4 bases short and J 4 bases short, with 16 bases between. The CDR3 protein is CASSSLTQGTYGYTF. The CDR3 DNA is TGTGCCAGCAGTTCCCTGACACAGGGTACCTATGGCTACACCTTC.

The rearrangement joins TRBV7-2 to TRBJ2-1; 9 nucleotides align to TRBD1. The CDR3 has 15 residues. The trim removed 3 bases at V and 6 bases at J, leaving 6 bases unmatched. The germline gives CDR1 SGHTA, CDR2 FQGNSA. The CDR3 sequence: CASSFRDRVSNEQFF. The CDR3 coding sequence is TGTGCCAGCAGCTTCCGGGACAGGGTCAGCAATGAGCAGTTCTTC.

This clonotype was counted a few times. J is TRBJ1-1 and V is TRBV10-2; D gene unclear. CDR1 is WSHSY and CDR2 is SAAADI in the germline V gene. V lost 7 bases, J lost 0 bases, and 9 bases lay in between. This CDR3 is 13 amino acids long. CDR3 residues: CASKRHLNTEAFF. The DNA for the CDR3 is TGCGCCAGCAAACGACACCTGAACACTGAAGCTTTCTTT.